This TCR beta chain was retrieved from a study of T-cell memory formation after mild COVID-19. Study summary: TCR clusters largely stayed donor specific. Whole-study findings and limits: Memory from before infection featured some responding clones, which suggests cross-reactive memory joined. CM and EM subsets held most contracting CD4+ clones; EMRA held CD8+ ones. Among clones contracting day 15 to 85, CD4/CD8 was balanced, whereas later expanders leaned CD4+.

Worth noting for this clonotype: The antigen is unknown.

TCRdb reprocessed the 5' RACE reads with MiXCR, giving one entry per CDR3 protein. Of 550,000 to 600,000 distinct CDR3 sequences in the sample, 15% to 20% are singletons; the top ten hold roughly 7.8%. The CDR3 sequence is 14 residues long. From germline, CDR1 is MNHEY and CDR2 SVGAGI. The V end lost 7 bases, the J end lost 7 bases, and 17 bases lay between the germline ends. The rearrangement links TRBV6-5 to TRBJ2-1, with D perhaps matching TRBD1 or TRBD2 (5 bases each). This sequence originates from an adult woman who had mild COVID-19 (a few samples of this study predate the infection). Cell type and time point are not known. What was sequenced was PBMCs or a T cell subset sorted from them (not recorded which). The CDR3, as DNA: TGTGCCAGCAACCCGGGACCATCTAGGAATGAGCAGTTCTTC. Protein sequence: CASNPGPSRNEQFF.